The sequence of this T cell receptor (beta chain) was determined in a study of T-cell memory formation after mild COVID-19. V lost 4 bases to trimming and J lost 8 bases, with 26 bases between them. Germline V gene data show CDR1 as LNHNV and CDR2 as YYDKDF (reference sequence). The CDR3 has 17 residues. Using its own MiXCR run on the 5' RACE reads, TCRdb lists one record per CDR3 protein. The sample gives roughly 340,000 distinct CDR3 sequences, approximately 16% of which show up once; 20% to 25% is in the top ten. The receptor was isolated from a man aged 18 to 30 who had mild COVID-19 (a few samples of this study predate the infection). Cell type and time point are not known. The chain carries TRBV15 and TRBJ1-2; D is ambiguous. Specimen: PBMCs or a T cell subset sorted from them (not recorded which). Here the CDR3 reads CATSNSQAAAPLRGYTF. CDR3 nucleotides: TGTGCCACCAGCAATAGTCAAGCGGCCGCACCTCTTAGGGGCTACACCTTC.